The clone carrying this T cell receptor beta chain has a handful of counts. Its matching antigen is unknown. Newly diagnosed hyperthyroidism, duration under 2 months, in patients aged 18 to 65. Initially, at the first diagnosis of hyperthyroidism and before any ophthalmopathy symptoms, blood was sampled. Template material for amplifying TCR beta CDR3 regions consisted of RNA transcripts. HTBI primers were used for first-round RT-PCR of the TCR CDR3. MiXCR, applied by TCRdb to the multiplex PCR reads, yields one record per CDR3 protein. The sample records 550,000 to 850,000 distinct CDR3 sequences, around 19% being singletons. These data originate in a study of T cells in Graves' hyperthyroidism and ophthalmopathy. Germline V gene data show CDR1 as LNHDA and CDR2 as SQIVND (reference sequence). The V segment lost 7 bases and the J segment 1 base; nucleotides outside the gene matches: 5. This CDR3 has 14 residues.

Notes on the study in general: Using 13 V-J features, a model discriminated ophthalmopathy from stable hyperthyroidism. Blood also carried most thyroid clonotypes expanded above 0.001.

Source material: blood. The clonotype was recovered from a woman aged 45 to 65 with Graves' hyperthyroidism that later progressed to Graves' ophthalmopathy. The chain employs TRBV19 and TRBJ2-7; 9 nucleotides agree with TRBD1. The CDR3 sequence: CASTSGTGSYEQYF. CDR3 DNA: TGTGCCAGTACATCCGGGACAGGGTCCTACGAGCAGTACTTC.